Below are 23 T cell receptor beta chains sequenced from a single sample in a study of regulatory T cells in long-lasting Graves disease (TCRdb year 2021). Explained via the paper, the time point label denotes: persistent/refractory GD, antithyroid drugs over 5 years with positive TRAb. For both TCR sequencing and RNA sequencing, RNA was extracted from PBMCs using TRIzol. To prepare the library, multiplex PCR was applied. The instrument was an Illumina HiSeq 4000. TCR beta libraries were built with iRepertoire HTBI primers and Arm-PCR amplification of CDR3 regions. In TCRdb, the public reads were trimmed at Q25 with fastp and aligned with MiXCR, with productive beta chains retained. Each record represents a unique CDR3 protein, reported with the most common genes and DNA among its rows. The sample table contains a few hundred thousand distinct CDR3 sequences; only one count was recorded for roughly 23% of them. Jointly, the top ten make up roughly an eighth of the sample.

The sequences come from peripheral blood mononuclear cells (PBMCs), collected when the disease was refractory, from a patient treated with antithyroid drugs. These receptors originate from a female donor with Graves disease.

V gene TRBV24-1 combines with J gene TRBJ1-3; D is ambiguous. CDR1 is KGHDR, CDR2 SFDVKD, per germline. There are 16 residues in the CDR3. V lost 10 bases and J 3 bases, leaving 21 bases between the germline ends. The CDR3 DNA follows: TGTGCCACTTCTGACCCGTCGGCAGACAATGGAAACACCATATATTTT. Protein sequence: CATSDPSADNGNTIYF.

This clonotype was detected ten times or more. The chain joins TRBV27 to TRBJ2-7; 13 nucleotides align to TRBD2. CDR1 and CDR2 from the germline V gene are MNHEY and SMNVEV (reference sequence). The CDR3 is 15 residues long. The junction had 4 bases not matched to a gene; V was cut back by 4 bases and J by 4 bases. The CDR3 bases are TGTGCCAGCAGTTACGGACTAGCGGGAGAATACGAGCAGTACTTC. The encoded protein is CASSYGLAGEYEQYF.

This clonotype was picked up many times. The chain combines TRBV2 with TRBJ2-7; D is unclear. This CDR3 spans 11 amino acids. Germline CDR1 SNHLY, CDR2 FYNNEI. Trimming shortened V by 6 bases and J by 4 bases, and 7 bases separated the two germline ends. The DNA for the CDR3 is TGTGCCAGCAGACTCCTTTACGAGCAGTACTTC. Protein: CASRLLYEQYF.

This clonotype showed up many times. CDR3 sequence (DNA): TGTGCCAGCAGCAGGGACAGGGGAACGAACCAGCCCCAGCATTTT. This sequence encodes CASSRDRGTNQPQHF. The rearrangement joins TRBV2 to TRBJ1-5; 10 positions match TRBD1. This CDR3 comprises 15 residues. V lost 6 bases to trimming and J lost 7 bases; unmatched junction nucleotides: 9. CDR1 and CDR2 from the germline V gene are SNHLY and FYNNEI.

This clonotype appeared a few times. V gene TRBV18 combines with J gene TRBJ1-1; no clear D gene. Germline CDR1 reads KGHSH; CDR2 reads LQKENI. Trimming stripped 2 bases from V and 0 bases from J, with 7 bases between. This CDR3 has 14 residues. CDR3 loop: CASSPNIMNTEAFF. In DNA form, the CDR3 reads TGTGCCAGCTCACCAAACATAATGAACACTGAAGCTTTCTTT.

The table lists this clonotype with many counts. The V and J genes are TRBV10-3 and TRBJ2-7; TRBD2 aligns across 7 bases. Germline V gives CDR1 ENHRY, CDR2 SYGVKD. The CDR3 runs to 11 residues. Trimming took 8 bases from V and 7 from J; bases not matched to a gene: 5. The CDR3 DNA reads as TGTGCCATCCTGGGGGGGGGGGAGCAGTACTTC. It specifies CAILGGGEQYF.

Notes on this clonotype: With a much larger clone just one base away, this may be a read error. This chain uses TRBV20-1 with TRBJ2-7; 7 bases map to TRBD2. V was clipped by 1 base and J by 3 bases; unmatched bases: 15. This CDR3 comprises 17 residues. In germline, CDR1 is DFQATT, CDR2 SNEGSKA (reference sequence). DNA for the CDR3: TGCAGTGCTAGAGCCCCACCCATAAGCGGGAATAGCTACGAGCAGTACTTC. Amino acids: CSARAPPISGNSYEQYF.

This chain links TRBV7-3 with TRBJ1-1; D might be TRBD1 (6 bases). This CDR3 spans 13 amino acids. In germline, CDR1 is SGHTA, CDR2 FQGTGA. Deletions cut 5 bases from V and 11 bases from J, with 18 bases between. This chain's CDR3 is CASSVLTGSVAFF. The CDR3, as DNA: TGTGCCAGCAGCGTCTTGACAGGTTCGGTCGCTTTCTTT.

This clonotype was seen only a few times. The chain is built from TRBV7-9 and TRBJ1-4, with D perhaps TRBD1 (6 bases). Trimming took off 4 bases at V and 4 bases at J, with 19 bases between the two ends. The CDR3 runs 17 residues. Per the germline V gene, CDR1 is SEHNR and CDR2 is FQNEAQ (reference sequence). DNA of the CDR3: TGTGCCAGCAGCTCACCCCAGGGGAGAGGGGATAATGAAAAACTGTTTTTT. Translating it yields CASSSPQGRGDNEKLFF.

This clonotype was found a few times. Possible read error: a much larger clone is one base away. The rearrangement uses TRBV20-1 and TRBJ2-7; 9 bases are shared with TRBD2. Germline V lookup: CDR1 DFQATT, CDR2 SNEGSKA (reference sequence). CDR3 size: 13 residues. The CDR3 DNA sequence: TGCAGTGCTAGAGCTAGCGGGACCTACGAGCAGTGCTTC. This translates into CSARASGTYEQCF.

Comments on this clonotype: A much larger clone differs from this one at a single base, so this may be a read error. The rearrangement joins TRBV2 to TRBJ1-5; 8 positions agree with TRBD1. The ends lost 5 bases at V and 5 bases at J; junction bases unmatched: 11. CDR1 and CDR2 (germline): SNHLY, FYNNEI. The CDR3 has 16 residues. CDR3 DNA: TGTGCCAGCAGTTTCCGGACAGGGATTGGCGATCAGCCCCAGCATTTT. The encoded protein is CASSFRTGIGDQPQHF.

This clonotype was seen only once. CDR3 coding DNA: TGTGCCAGCAGCGACGCCAGGACAGCTTTCTTT. Amino acid sequence: CASSDARTAFF. The chain couples TRBV12-3 or TRBV12-4 to TRBJ1-1; D ambiguous. The CDR3 consists of 11 residues. V lost 6 bases and J 10 bases, leaving 12 bases between the germline ends.

The table lists this clonotype with a count of one. The chain carries TRBV4-1 and TRBJ1-3, with D hard to call. CDR3 size: 16 residues. The V and J ends lost 1 base and 8 bases respectively, with 18 bases between them. Germline assignment: CDR1 MGHRA and CDR2 YSYEKL. CDR3 region: CASSQVRQARKDTIYF. CDR3 bases: TGCGCCAGCAGCCAAGTTCGGCAGGCCCGGAAGGACACCATATATTTT.

This clonotype was detected many times. The chain employs TRBV12-3 or TRBV12-4 and TRBJ1-1; D perhaps matches TRBD1 (5 bases). Trimming removed 8 bases from V and 3 bases from J, with 10 bases in between. This CDR3 region has 12 residues. CDR3 coding DNA: TGTGCCAGCGTCAGGGAGGACACTGAAGCTTTCTTT. It is translated as CASVREDTEAFF.

J is TRBJ2-1 and V is TRBV6-1; 8 positions match TRBD2. The CDR3 has 14 residues. Germline loops: CDR1 MNHNS, CDR2 SASEGT. With 7 bases clipped from V and 15 bases from J, the junction kept 17 bases outside the gene matches. This CDR3 reads CASTPWGTRPDMFF. CDR3 sequence (DNA): TGTGCCAGCACTCCCTGGGGGACTAGGCCCGACATGTTCTTC.

This sequence joins TRBV24-1 and TRBJ2-2, with no clear D. Germline V CDR1 and CDR2: KGHDR, SFDVKD. V dropped 0 bases and J dropped 3 bases, with 13 bases sitting between them. This CDR3 contains 17 residues. CDR3 bases: TGTGCCACCAGTGATTTGGTGGGTGATAGCCACACCGGGGAGCTGTTTTTT. Protein: CATSDLVGDSHTGELFF.

In its sample, this clonotype was seen many times. The chain carries TRBV28 and TRBJ2-7, with 7 nucleotides matching TRBD1. The germline gives CDR1 MDHEN, CDR2 SYDVKM. There are 14 residues in the CDR3. Losses at the gene ends were 5 bases for V and 5 bases for J; bases not matched to a gene: 9. The CDR3 loop is CASSMTGSWNEQYF. The CDR3 DNA reads as TGTGCCAGCAGTATGACAGGGAGTTGGAACGAGCAGTACTTC.

This clonotype was counted many times. The CDR3 coding sequence is TGTGCCAGCAGTTCGAATAGTTATCAGCCCCAGCATTTT. Its translation is CASSSNSYQPQHF. The chain couples TRBV6-5 to TRBJ1-5; D gene ambiguous. V was shortened by 4 bases and J by 5 bases, with 9 bases between the two germline ends. The CDR3 spans 13 residues. Germline assignment: CDR1 MNHEY and CDR2 SVGAGI.

This clonotype appeared a few times. V is TRBV29-1 and J is TRBJ2-7; TRBD2 matches 9 bases. The CDR3 totals 14 residues. J gave up 7 bases and V 5 bases, and 12 bases lay outside the gene matches. CDR1 and CDR2 from the germline V gene are SQVTM and ANQGSEA. The CDR3 bases are TGCAGCGTTTCGCCGACTAGCGGCTTCTCGGAGCAGTACTTC. It encodes CSVSPTSGFSEQYF.

This clonotype came up many times. The gene calls are TRBV2 and TRBJ2-5; 7 nucleotides line up with TRBD1. Per germline, CDR1 SNHLY and CDR2 FYNNEI. The CDR3 consists of 15 residues. V shed 6 bases and J 4 bases; nucleotides not matched to a gene: 11. CDR3 in amino acids: CASSENPTGRETQYF. The CDR3 DNA is TGTGCCAGCAGCGAGAACCCGACAGGGAGAGAGACCCAGTACTTC.

V is TRBV6-2 or TRBV6-3 and J is TRBJ1-2; D is unclear. V was shortened by 7 bases and J by 4 bases, with 22 bases between the two germline ends. Per the germline V gene, CDR1 is MNHEY and CDR2 is SVGEGT. The CDR3 is made up of 16 amino acids. The CDR3 nucleotides read TGTGCCAGCACCCCGCGGCTCTGGGAGGGCACCTATGGCTACACCTTC. It is translated as CASTPRLWEGTYGYTF.

In this sample, this clonotype turned up many times. V is TRBV28 and J is TRBJ1-2; D is perhaps TRBD1 (6 bases). Per germline, CDR1 MDHEN and CDR2 SYDVKM. The CDR3 runs 14 residues. V was trimmed by 5 bases and J by 5 bases, leaving 15 bases between them. The CDR3 DNA reads as TGTGCCAGCAGTCAACCCGGGAGGGGGTATGGCTACACCTTC. Translating it yields CASSQPGRGYGYTF.

This clonotype was seen only a few times. The chain recombines TRBV6-4 with TRBJ2-2, with 12 positions matching TRBD2. The CDR3 is 15 residues long. The V gene's germline CDR1 is MRHNA and CDR2 SNTAGT. The J segment lost 4 bases and the V segment lost 10 bases, leaving 7 bases of the junction unmatched. CDR3 sequence (DNA): TGTGCCATCGAGACTAGCGGGAGATCCACCGGGGAGCTGTTTTTT. Translating gives CAIETSGRSTGELFF.